This T cell receptor beta chain was captured in a study of shared clonotypes between healthy human individuals. The overall study: Aged between 18 and 49, the donors were a couple of women and three men.

The donors, healthy adults who were HIV-negative, had experienced no recent acute infections or vaccinations. This clone was seen a handful of times. The data were produced by immunoSEQ multiplex PCR, yet TCRdb's version contains in-frame clones alone and is incomplete. The table has about 2.3 million clones, roughly 93% seen once; the top ten hold approximately 0.4%. This CDR3 spans 13 amino acids. In germline, CDR1 is SNHLY, CDR2 FYNNEI. V shed 5 bases and J shed 7 bases, with 11 bases lying between them. The source material was naive CD4+ T cells from PBMCs. This sample's subset: CD45RA+ positively selected. The V and J genes are TRBV2 and TRBJ2-2, with a tentative D call TRBD2 (5 bases). This TCR was sampled from a man aged 18 to 29 in good health. Some clones in this sample may be carry-over from other donors' samples. The CDR3 bases are TGTGCCAGCAGTAATAGCGTTAGCGGGGAGCTGTTTTTT. This sequence encodes CASSNSVSGELFF.